This T cell receptor (beta chain) was identified during a study of control samples from healthy donors and cancer patients (dated by TCRdb to about 2020). The library relied on the immunoSEQ multiplex PCR assay. The source is immuneACCESS, and TCRdb retained only in-frame sequences with V and J called. Part of the clones is not carried over; for the studies checked, unresolved V genes explain less than half of this, and the remainder is unexplained. In this sample the table shows about 160,000 clones, approximately 96% of which occur a single time. The ten largest clonotypes hold under 8.5% of the sample. About this clone itself: The clone's antigen remains unknown. Base-call qualities are not available, and no considerably larger clone is one nucleotide away.

The source material was blood. This sequence was found in a woman in her thirties or forties in good health.

The nucleotide sequence is TGTGCCAGTAGTTCCACCGGGACACCCTTTGGCTATGGCTACACCTTC. It is translated as CASSSTGTPFGYGYTF. Recombination joined TRBV19 with TRBJ1-2, with TRBD1 tentatively as D gene (6 bases match). Taken from cysteine to phenylalanine, the CDR3 has 16 residues. Only the CDR3 region is kept as DNA, spanning 48 bases read in frame from base 1. Deletion took 5 bases off V and 4 bases off J, with a span of 20 bases between the germline ends. Sequences LNHDA (CDR1) and SQIVND (CDR2) are obtained from the germline V gene (reference sequence).